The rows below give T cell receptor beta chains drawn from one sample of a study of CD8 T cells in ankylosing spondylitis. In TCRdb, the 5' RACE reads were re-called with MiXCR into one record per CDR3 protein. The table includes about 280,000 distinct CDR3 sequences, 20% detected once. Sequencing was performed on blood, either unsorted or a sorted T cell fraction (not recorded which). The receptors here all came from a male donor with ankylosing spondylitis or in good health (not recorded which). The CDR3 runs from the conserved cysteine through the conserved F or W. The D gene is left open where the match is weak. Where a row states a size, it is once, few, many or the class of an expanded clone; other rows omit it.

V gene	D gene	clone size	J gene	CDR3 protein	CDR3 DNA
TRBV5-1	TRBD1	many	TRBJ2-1	CASSPGGLSYNEQFF	TGCGCCAGCAGCCCAGGGGGCTTGAGCTACAATGAGCAGTTCTTC
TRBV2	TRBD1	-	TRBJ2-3	CASIDRGPETDTQYF	TGTGCCAGCATCGACAGGGGGCCTGAAACAGATACGCAGTATTTT
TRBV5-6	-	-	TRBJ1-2	CASSLVLLTGGYGYTF	TGTGCCAGCAGCTTGGTCCTCCTGACGGGAGGATACGGCTACACCTTC
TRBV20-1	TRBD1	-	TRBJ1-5	CSASPTGENQPQHF	TGCAGTGCTAGTCCAACAGGGGAGAATCAGCCCCAGCATTTT
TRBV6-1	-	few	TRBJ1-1	CASQTNGNTEAFF	TGTGCCAGTCAGACAAATGGGAACACTGAAGCTTTCTTT
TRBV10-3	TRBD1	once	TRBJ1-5	CAISERRTGGNQPQHF	TGTGCCATCAGTGAGCGGAGGACAGGGGGCAATCAGCCCCAGCATTTT
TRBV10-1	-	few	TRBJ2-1	CASSEGGPPYNEQFF	TGCGCCAGCAGTGAGGGGGGGCCCCCCTACAATGAGCAGTTCTTC
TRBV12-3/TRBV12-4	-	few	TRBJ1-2	CASSLNFYGYTF	TGTGCCAGCAGCTTAAATTTCTATGGCTACACCTTC
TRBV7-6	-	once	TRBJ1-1	CASSLRLEMNTEAFF	TGTGCCAGCAGCTTAAGGCTGGAGATGAACACTGAAGCTTTCTTT
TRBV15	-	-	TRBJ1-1	CATSRDLSKSNEMNTEAFF	TGTGCCACCAGCAGAGATCTATCAAAAAGCAATGAAATGAACACTGAAGCTTTCTTT
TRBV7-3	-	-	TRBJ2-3	CASSSTWADTQYF	TGTGCCAGCAGCTCTACCTGGGCAGATACGCAGTATTTT
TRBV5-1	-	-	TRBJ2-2	CASSLSGLENTGELFF	TGCGCCAGCAGCTTGAGCGGCTTGGAGAACACCGGGGAGCTGTTTTTT
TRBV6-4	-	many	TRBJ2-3	CASSHKEADTQYF	TGTGCCAGCAGTCACAAGGAGGCAGATACGCAGTATTTT
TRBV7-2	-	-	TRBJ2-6	CASSPGRAPGNVLTF	TGTGCCAGCAGCCCTGGGCGGGCGCCGGGCAACGTCCTGACTTTC
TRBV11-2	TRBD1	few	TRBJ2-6	CASSFTGGVSGANVLTF	TGTGCCAGCAGCTTTACAGGGGGTGTCTCTGGGGCCAACGTCCTGACTTTC
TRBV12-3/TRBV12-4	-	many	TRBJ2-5	CASSVQETQYF	TGTGCCAGCAGTGTACAGGAGACCCAGTACTTC
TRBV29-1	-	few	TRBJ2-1	CSARATSRFNEQFF	TGCAGCGCGCGAGCAACTAGTAGGTTCAATGAGCAGTTCTTC
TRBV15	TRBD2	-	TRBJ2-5	CATSTGLAGVTETQYF	TGTGCCACCAGCACGGGACTAGCGGGAGTAACCGAGACCCAGTACTTC
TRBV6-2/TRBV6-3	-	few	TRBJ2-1	CASRGALLSPSYNEQFF	TGTGCCAGCAGGGGGGCCCTCCTATCCCCCTCCTACAATGAGCAGTTCTTC
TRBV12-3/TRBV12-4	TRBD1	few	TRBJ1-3	CASSFDRAVSGNTIYF	TGTGCCAGCAGTTTCGACAGGGCCGTCTCTGGAAACACCATATATTTT
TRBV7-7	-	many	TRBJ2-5	CASSLLPGQETQYF	TGTGCTAGCAGCTTGCTCCCAGGTCAAGAGACCCAGTACTTC
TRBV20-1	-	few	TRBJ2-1	CSVQRPEQFF	TGCAGTGTGCAGCGGCCCGAGCAGTTCTTC
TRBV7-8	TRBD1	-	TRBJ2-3	CASSHGQGASDTQYF	TGTGCCAGCAGCCACGGGCAGGGGGCTTCAGATACGCAGTATTTT
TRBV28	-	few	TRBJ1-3	CASSRTAGNTIYF	TGTGCCAGCAGTAGGACAGCTGGAAACACCATATATTTT
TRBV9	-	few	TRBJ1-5	CASSVGSGERQPQHF	TGTGCCAGCAGCGTAGGATCAGGGGAGAGACAGCCCCAGCATTTT
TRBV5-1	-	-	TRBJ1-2	CASSLEGRGGYTF	TGCGCCAGCAGCTTGGAGGGAAGAGGTGGCTACACCTTC
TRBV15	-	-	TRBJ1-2	CATIPNPGAVGYTF	TGTGCCACCATCCCAAACCCTGGGGCTGTCGGCTACACCTTC
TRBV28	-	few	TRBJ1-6	CASSLGTGVIFGNSPLHF	TGTGCCAGCAGTTTAGGGACGGGGGTTATCTTCGGTAATTCACCCCTCCACTTT
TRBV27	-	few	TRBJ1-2	CASSLSRGLGYGYTF	TGTGCCAGCAGTTTATCCAGGGGCTTAGGCTATGGCTACACCTTC
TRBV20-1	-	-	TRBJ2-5	CSGAREETQYF	TGCAGTGGAGCCAGAGAAGAGACCCAGTACTTC
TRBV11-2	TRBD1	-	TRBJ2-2	CASSLDGTGGWSGELFF	TGTGCCAGCAGCTTAGATGGGACAGGGGGCTGGTCCGGGGAGCTGTTTTTT
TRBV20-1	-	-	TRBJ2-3	CSARVQRASALDTQYF	TGCAGTGCTAGAGTACAGCGGGCTAGCGCCTTAGATACGCAGTATTTT
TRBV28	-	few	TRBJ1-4	CASSLREKLFF	TGTGCCAGCAGCCTGAGGGAAAAACTGTTTTTT
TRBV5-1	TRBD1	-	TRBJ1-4	CASNPGQGNEKLFF	TGCGCCAGCAACCCCGGACAGGGGAATGAAAAACTGTTTTTT
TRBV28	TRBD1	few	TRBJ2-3	CASSPGTGAADTQYF	TGTGCCAGCAGTCCAGGGACAGGGGCGGCAGATACGCAGTATTTT
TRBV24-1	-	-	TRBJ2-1	CATSDLGDPSYNEQFF	TGTGCCACCAGTGATTTGGGGGACCCCTCCTACAATGAGCAGTTCTTC
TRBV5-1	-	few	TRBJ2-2	CASRMEPAGWTGELFF	TGCGCCAGCAGAATGGAGCCGGCGGGATGGACCGGGGAGCTGTTTTTT
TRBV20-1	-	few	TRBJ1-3	CSARPSQGNTIYF	TGCAGTGCTAGGCCCTCTCAGGGAAACACCATATATTTT
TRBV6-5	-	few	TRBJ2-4	CASSYREGARGNIQYF	TGTGCCAGCAGTTACCGGGAGGGGGCAAGAGGAAACATTCAGTACTTC
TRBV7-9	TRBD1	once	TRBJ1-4	CASSVPGQGVLNEKLFF	TGTGCCAGCAGCGTACCGGGACAGGGCGTCCTGAATGAAAAACTGTTTTTT
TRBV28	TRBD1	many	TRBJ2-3	CASSLGGQGTQYF	TGTGCCAGCAGTTTAGGTGGACAGGGCACGCAGTATTTT
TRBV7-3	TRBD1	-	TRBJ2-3	CASSLTAGQVGDTQYF	TGTGCCAGCAGCTTAACCGCGGGACAGGTGGGGGATACGCAGTATTTT
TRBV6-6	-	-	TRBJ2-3	CASNLLRDTQYF	TGTGCCAGCAACCTCCTTAGAGATACGCAGTATTTT
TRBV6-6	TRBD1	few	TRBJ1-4	CASSDRGGTNEKLFF	TGTGCCAGCAGTGACAGGGGTGGGACTAATGAAAAACTGTTTTTT
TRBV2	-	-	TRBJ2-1	CASSDVESGSLQFF	TGTGCCAGCAGTGACGTGGAGTCAGGGAGCCTGCAGTTCTTC
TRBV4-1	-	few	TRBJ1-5	CASSQTVSQAQHF	TGCGCCAGCAGCCAAACAGTAAGTCAAGCCCAGCATTTT
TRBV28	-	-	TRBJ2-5	CASSFPGLETQYF	TGTGCCAGCAGTTTCCCAGGGTTGGAGACCCAGTACTTC
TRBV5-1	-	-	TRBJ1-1	CASSLGPGETEAFF	TGCGCCAGCAGCTTGGGACCGGGGGAAACTGAAGCTTTCTTT
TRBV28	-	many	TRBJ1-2	CASRLTDYYGYTF	TGTGCCAGCAGACTGACGGATTACTATGGCTACACCTTC
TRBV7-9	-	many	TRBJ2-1	CASSSQGSYNEQFF	TGTGCCAGCAGCTCGCAGGGGAGCTACAATGAGCAGTTCTTC
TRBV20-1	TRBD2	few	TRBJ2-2	CSTGGDTGELFF	TGCAGTACGGGGGGAGACACCGGGGAGCTGTTTTTT
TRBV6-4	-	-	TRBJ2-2	CASSEGTGELFF	TGTGCCAGCTCCGAGGGCACCGGGGAGCTGTTTTTT
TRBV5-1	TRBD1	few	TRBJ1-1	CASSSERGRMNTEAFF	TGCGCCAGCAGCTCTGAAAGGGGGCGTATGAACACTGAAGCTTTCTTT
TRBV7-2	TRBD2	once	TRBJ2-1	CASSLAGGLNEQFF	TGTGCCAGCAGCCTAGCGGGGGGGCTGAATGAGCAGTTCTTC
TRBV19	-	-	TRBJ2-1	CATTSIGNEQFF	TGTGCCACCACCTCTATTGGGAATGAGCAGTTCTTC
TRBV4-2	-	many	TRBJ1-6	CASSQGKQASVPLHF	TGTGCCAGCAGCCAAGGGAAACAGGCGTCGGTACCCCTCCACTTT
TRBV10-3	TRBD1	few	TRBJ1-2	CAISPGTDLANYGYTF	TGTGCCATTTCCCCAGGGACAGATTTAGCTAACTATGGCTACACCTTC
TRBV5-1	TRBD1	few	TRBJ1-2	CASSSDRVDYGYTF	TGCGCCAGCAGCTCGGACAGGGTCGACTATGGCTACACCTTC
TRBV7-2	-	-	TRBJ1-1	CASSLGWDTEAFF	TGTGCCAGCTCCCTTGGTTGGGACACTGAAGCTTTCTTT
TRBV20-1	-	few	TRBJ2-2	CSAAGSHNTGELFF	TGCAGTGCTGCCGGGAGCCACAACACCGGGGAGCTGTTTTTT